What follows are 19 T cell receptor beta chains derived from one specimen sequenced in a study of beta chain features in type 1 diabetes. Regarding the study as a whole: Significant though moderate, a shortening of TCRB CDR3s appeared in all four CD4+ subsets of Type 1 diabetes patients.

No cognate antigen is known for these TCRs. Reverse transcribing all isolated RNA meant expressed TCRB transcripts were sequenced. The protocol was immunoSEQ multiplex PCR, while the TCRdb copy is restricted to in-frame clones and leaves out a portion. The sample consists of tens of thousands of clones, 49% of them appearing once. Sequencing was done on a sample of central memory CD4+ T cells from blood. The receptors come from a young man with type 1 diabetes.

This chain joins TRBV5-5 and TRBJ1-1; TRBD1 agrees at 8 bases. Germline assignment: CDR1 SGHKS and CDR2 YYEKEE (reference sequence). V shed 1 base and J 1 base; nucleotides not matched to a gene: 0. The CDR3 totals 14 residues. DNA of the CDR3: TGTGCCAGCAGCTTGCAGGGGGCGAACACTGAAGCTTTCTTT. The encoded protein is CASSLQGANTEAFF.

The V call is TRBV28, the J call TRBJ1-1; maybe TRBD1 (5 bases). The CDR3 extends over 12 amino acids. Trimming stripped 2 bases from V and 7 bases from J, with 8 bases between. CDR1 MDHEN and CDR2 SYDVKM come from the germline V gene. CDR3 sequence reads: CASSLRQFEAFF. The CDR3 DNA sequence: TGTGCCAGCAGTTTACGACAGTTTGAAGCTTTCTTT. Looking up the rest from reference TRBV28 and TRBJ1-1 gives the full variable domain: DVKVTQSSRYLVKRTGEKVFLECVQDMDHENMFWYRQDPGLGLRLIYFSYDVKMKEKGDIPEGYSVSREKKERFSLILESASTNQTSMYLCASSLRQFEAFFGQGTRLTVV.

This sequence joins TRBV29-1 and TRBJ1-2, with 8 nucleotides matching TRBD1. Germline V CDR1 and CDR2: SQVTM, ANQGSEA. V shed 6 bases and J 5 bases; nucleotides not matched to a gene: 5. The CDR3 runs to 12 residues. In DNA, the CDR3 is TGCAGCGTAGGACAGGGAGAATATGGCTACACCTTC. Encoded protein: CSVGQGEYGYTF.

The chain carries TRBV11-2 and TRBJ2-3, with TRBD1 matching 8 bases. This CDR3 is built from 14 residues. J was trimmed by 1 base and V by 5 bases; bases with no gene match: 2. Per the germline V gene, CDR1 is SGHAT and CDR2 is FQNNGV. The CDR3 sequence is CASSLTGGTDTQYF. CDR3 bases: TGTGCCAGCAGCCTGACAGGGGGCACAGATACGCAGTATTTT.

This clone has only a few counts. For the CDR3, the DNA is TGCGCCAGCAGTCAACGGGAGATGGCGGGAGGGCTAGCCAAAAACATTCAGTACTTC. It codes for CASSQREMAGGLAKNIQYF. This rearrangement joins TRBV23-1 to TRBJ2-4, with 9 bases identical to TRBD2. TRBV23-1 falls under the ORF class, with uncertain function. J gave up 0 bases and V 2 bases, and 11 bases lay outside the gene matches. The CDR3 extends over 19 amino acids.

The chain is built from TRBV18 and TRBJ2-5, with D possibly TRBD2 on 6 matching bases. The CDR3 covers 16 residues. The V gene's germline CDR1 is KGHSH and CDR2 LQKENI. With 1 base removed from V and 2 bases from J, the gap between germline ends came to 14 bases. The CDR3 DNA follows: TGTGCCAGCTCACCACTGACATTAGGGACTCAAGAGACCCAGTACTTC. Translation gives CASSPLTLGTQETQYF.

This chain joins TRBV30 and TRBJ2-7; TRBD1 matches at 9 bases. Germline V lookup: CDR1 GTSNPN, CDR2 SVGIG (reference sequence). This CDR3 region has 13 residues. The V segment lost 8 bases and the J segment 0 bases; nucleotides outside the gene matches: 5. In nucleotides, the CDR3 is TGTGCCGGCCGACAGGGGGTCTCCTACGAGCAGTACTTC. Encoded protein: CAGRQGVSYEQYF.

This clone was detected only a few times. The V call is TRBV6-5, the J call TRBJ2-3; perhaps TRBD1 as D (5 bases). Trimming took 6 bases from V and 0 from J, leaving 10 bases between them. The CDR3 is made up of 14 amino acids. The V gene's germline CDR1 is MNHEY and CDR2 SVGAGI. The CDR3 DNA is TGTGCCAGCAGCCGACAGACTAGCACAGATACGCAGTATTTT. Its translation is CASSRQTSTDTQYF.

This clone was observed a single time. The chain employs TRBV27 and TRBJ2-1; 9 bases match TRBD2. V was pared by 5 bases and J by 5 bases, with 7 bases of the junction left unmatched. CDR1 MNHEY and CDR2 SMNVEV come from the germline V gene (reference sequence). This CDR3 region has 15 residues. This CDR3 is CASSISGGYNNEQFF. In nucleotides, the CDR3 is TGTGCCAGCAGTATTAGCGGGGGCTACAACAATGAGCAGTTCTTC.

V is TRBV7-9 and J is TRBJ2-3; 7 positions agree with TRBD1. The V segment lost 6 bases and the J segment 0 bases; nucleotides outside the gene matches: 9. The germline CDR1 and CDR2 sequences are SEHNR and FQNEAQ (reference sequence). The CDR3 is made up of 16 amino acids. The chain's CDR3 is CASRPYKTGSTDTQYF. CDR3 sequence (DNA): TGTGCCAGCAGGCCATACAAGACAGGGAGCACAGATACGCAGTATTTT. Full variable domain (rest looked up from reference TRBV7-9 and TRBJ2-3): DTGVSQNPRHKITKRGQNVTFRCDPISEHNRLYWYRQTLGQGPEFLTYFQNEAQLEKSRLLSDRFSAERPKGSFSTLEIQRTEQGDSAMYLCASRPYKTGSTDTQYFGPGTRLTVL.

This clone has more than one count but fewer than ten. The CDR3: CASSLRRERGDTQYF. The CDR3, as DNA: TGTGCCAGCAGCTTACGTCGGGAGAGGGGAGATACGCAGTATTTT. This rearrangement joins TRBV7-2 to TRBJ2-3, with TRBD2 as a possible D gene (6 bases). V lost 2 bases and J 5 bases, leaving 14 bases between the germline ends. The CDR3 sequence is 15 residues long. Germline lookup yields CDR1 SGHTA and CDR2 FQGNSA.

The genes are TRBV2 and TRBJ2-1; the D gene is possibly TRBD2 (7 bases). The ends were cut back, 1 base at V and 2 bases at J, with 12 bases in the middle. Germline CDR1 reads SNHLY; CDR2 reads FYNNEI. The CDR3 covers 16 residues. In nucleotides, the CDR3 is TGTGCCAGCAGTGAAGGGTCGGGGGGCGCCTACAATGAGCAGTTCTTC. Encoded protein: CASSEGSGGAYNEQFF.

In this sample, this clone turned up a few times. V usage is TRBV29-1 and J usage is TRBJ2-1; 9 bases align to TRBD1. With V trimmed by 0 bases and J by 8 bases, 5 bases remained unmatched. The V gene's germline CDR1 is SQVTM and CDR2 ANQGSEA. The CDR3 runs 14 residues. CDR3 sequence reads: CSVEDSGQGDEQFF. The CDR3 DNA is TGCAGCGTTGAAGATTCGGGACAGGGTGATGAGCAGTTCTTC.

This clone turned up a few times. The V gene is TRBV5-1, the J gene TRBJ2-3; D possibly corresponds to TRBD2 (5 bases). The CDR3 spans 16 residues. Trimming removed 4 bases from V and 5 bases from J, with 20 bases in between. Germline V gene sequence: CDR1 SGHRS, CDR2 YFSETQ. CDR3 loop: CASSPPTTTQGDTQYF. Written as DNA, the CDR3 is TGCGCCAGCAGCCCTCCGACTACTACCCAAGGAGATACGCAGTATTTT.

This chain links TRBV6-5 with TRBJ2-7, with unresolved D. CDR3 length: 13 residues. V was trimmed by 4 bases and J by 2 bases, leaving 9 bases between them. The germline gives CDR1 MNHEY, CDR2 SVGAGI. CDR3 amino acids: CASSSQVTYEQYF. Here the CDR3 DNA reads TGTGCCAGCAGTTCGCAGGTCACCTACGAGCAGTACTTC.

V usage is TRBV29-1 and J usage is TRBJ2-7; tentatively, D is TRBD2 (6 bases). Germline-derived CDR1 and CDR2 are SQVTM and ANQGSEA. This CDR3 spans 15 amino acids. Trimming shortened V by 6 bases and J by 3 bases, and 21 bases separated the two germline ends. The CDR3 DNA is TGCAGCGTCGCGGGACTCCTCGGTGGGGACTACGAGCAGTACTTC. Its translation is CSVAGLLGGDYEQYF.

This chain uses TRBV28 with TRBJ1-3; 12 bases match TRBD1. The trim removed 4 bases at V and 5 bases at J, leaving 6 bases unmatched. CDR1 and CDR2 (germline): MDHEN, SYDVKM. CDR3 size: 16 residues. In nucleotides, the CDR3 is TGTGCCAGCAGTTCCCCGGGACAGGGGGCGAGAAACACCATATATTTT. Translated, it gives CASSSPGQGARNTIYF. Using reference TRBV28 and TRBJ1-3 for the parts outside the CDR3, the full variable domain is DVKVTQSSRYLVKRTGEKVFLECVQDMDHENMFWYRQDPGLGLRLIYFSYDVKMKEKGDIPEGYSVSREKKERFSLILESASTNQTSMYLCASSSPGQGARNTIYFGEGSWLTVV.

This chain joins TRBV18 and TRBJ2-7; 8 nucleotides match TRBD1. Germline CDR1 is KGHSH and CDR2 is LQKENI. V dropped 5 bases and J dropped 7; count of bases not matched to a gene: 4. This CDR3 has 12 residues. DNA of the CDR3: TGTGCCAGCTCAGGACAGGGATCGGAGCAGTACTTC. Translated: CASSGQGSEQYF.

The chain joins TRBV28 to TRBJ1-6; TRBD1 matches 11 bases. Germline CDR1 reads MDHEN; CDR2 reads SYDVKM. The CDR3 totals 15 residues. Trimming removed 6 bases from V and 8 bases from J; junction bases left unmatched: 6. CDR3 coding DNA: TGTGCCAGCAGGGGACAGGGGGTCGCCTATTCACCCCTCCACTTT. Its protein product is CASRGQGVAYSPLHF.